Listed below are T cell receptor beta chains from one sample, sequenced in a study of cytomegalovirus exposure and HLA in healthy donors. Sequencing used immunoSEQ multiplex PCR; TCRdb keeps in-frame clones, though not all of them. The table shows about 150,000 clones, with about 95% occurring only once. The sample consisted of PBMCs. The receptors shown here come from a man between 18 and 35 years old in good health and CMV-seropositive. CDR3s include the opening cysteine and the closing phenylalanine or tryptophan. The order of the fields is CDR3 protein, CDR3 DNA, D gene, J gene, V gene, clone size. A D gene is named only where the DNA matches it firmly. Clone size appears in some rows only: once, few, many, or a class for an expanded clone.

CDR3aa: CASSLTGGSEKLFF
CDR3nt: TGCGCCAGCAGCTTGACAGGGGGCAGTGAAAAACTGTTTTTT
d_gene: TRBD1
j_gene: TRBJ1-4
v_gene: TRBV5-1
abundance: few

CDR3aa: CASRLLLAGGQQYF
CDR3nt: TGTGCCAGCAGACTCCTTCTAGCGGGAGGACAGCAGTACTTC
d_gene: TRBD2
j_gene: TRBJ2-7
v_gene: TRBV27
abundance: -

CDR3aa: CASSRTGAYGGELFF
CDR3nt: TGTGCCAGCAGCCGTACTGGGGCCTATGGGGGGGAGCTGTTTTTT
d_gene: -
j_gene: TRBJ2-2
v_gene: TRBV6-6
abundance: -

CDR3aa: CASSTLLVFNEQFF
CDR3nt: TGTGCCAGCAGCACATTACTAGTGTTCAATGAGCAGTTCTTC
d_gene: -
j_gene: TRBJ2-1
v_gene: TRBV27
abundance: -

CDR3aa: CASSSAGTGYGYTF
CDR3nt: TGTGCCAGCAGTTCGGCCGGGACAGGCTATGGCTACACCTTC
d_gene: TRBD1
j_gene: TRBJ1-2
v_gene: TRBV2
abundance: -

CDR3aa: CASSIPGQGSDEQFF
CDR3nt: TGCGCCAGCAGCATACCGGGACAGGGATCCGATGAGCAGTTCTTC
d_gene: TRBD1
j_gene: TRBJ2-1
v_gene: TRBV4-1
abundance: once

CDR3aa: CARAGPQETQYF
CDR3nt: TGCGCCAGAGCGGGTCCCCAAGAGACCCAGTACTTC
d_gene: -
j_gene: TRBJ2-5
v_gene: TRBV23-1
abundance: -

CDR3aa: CAWGARLSNTEAFF
CDR3nt: TGTGCCTGGGGGGCTCGGTTATCGAACACTGAAGCTTTCTTT
d_gene: -
j_gene: TRBJ1-1
v_gene: TRBV30
abundance: -

CDR3aa: CASSLIAGAEQYF
CDR3nt: TGTGCCAGTAGCTTGATAGCGGGAGCCGAGCAGTACTTC
d_gene: TRBD2
j_gene: TRBJ2-7
v_gene: TRBV19
abundance: -

CDR3aa: CASSEDRGTYGYTF
CDR3nt: TGTGCCAGCAGTGAAGACAGGGGGACCTATGGCTACACCTTC
d_gene: TRBD1
j_gene: TRBJ1-2
v_gene: TRBV6-1
abundance: once

CDR3aa: CASSLTNTGELFF
CDR3nt: TGTGCCAGCTCACTTACGAACACCGGGGAGCTGTTTTTT
d_gene: -
j_gene: TRBJ2-2
v_gene: TRBV18
abundance: once

CDR3aa: CASSPNKGRAYEQFF
CDR3nt: TGTGCCAGCTCCCCAAACAAGGGGAGGGCCTATGAGCAGTTCTTC
d_gene: TRBD2
j_gene: TRBJ2-1
v_gene: TRBV18
abundance: -

CDR3aa: CASSLGYVSSGNTIYF
CDR3nt: TGTGCCAGCAGCTTGGGCTATGTAAGCTCTGGAAACACCATATATTTT
d_gene: -
j_gene: TRBJ1-3
v_gene: TRBV5-8
abundance: -

CDR3aa: CASSFEYGEQFF
CDR3nt: TGTGCCAGCAGCTTCGAGTACGGTGAGCAGTTCTTC
d_gene: -
j_gene: TRBJ2-1
v_gene: TRBV11-2
abundance: -

CDR3aa: CASSYSFGGTDTQYF
CDR3nt: TGTGCCAGCAGTTACTCATTCGGAGGCACAGATACGCAGTATTTT
d_gene: -
j_gene: TRBJ2-3
v_gene: TRBV6-5
abundance: -

CDR3aa: CASSPKPGDIQYF
CDR3nt: TGCGCCAGCAGCCCTAAACCAGGGGACATTCAGTACTTC
d_gene: -
j_gene: TRBJ2-4
v_gene: TRBV5-1
abundance: -

CDR3aa: CAITLAPTYEQYF
CDR3nt: TGTGCCATCACACTAGCGCCAACTTACGAGCAGTACTTC
d_gene: TRBD2
j_gene: TRBJ2-7
v_gene: TRBV10-3
abundance: -

CDR3aa: CASSEEDRLSYEQYF
CDR3nt: TGTGCCAGCAGTGAAGAGGACAGGCTCTCCTACGAGCAGTACTTC
d_gene: TRBD1
j_gene: TRBJ2-7
v_gene: TRBV2
abundance: -

CDR3aa: CASSARPGTDTQYF
CDR3nt: TGTGCCAGCAGCGCCCGCCCGGGCACAGATACGCAGTATTTT
d_gene: -
j_gene: TRBJ2-3
v_gene: TRBV9
abundance: -

CDR3aa: CASSYPRGGGYGYTF
CDR3nt: TGTGCCAGCAGTTACCCTCGAGGCGGTGGCTATGGCTACACCTTC
d_gene: -
j_gene: TRBJ1-2
v_gene: TRBV6-5
abundance: -

CDR3aa: CASSPPAGTDTQYF
CDR3nt: TGTGCCAGCTCACCACCAGCGGGCACAGATACGCAGTATTTT
d_gene: -
j_gene: TRBJ2-3
v_gene: TRBV18
abundance: once

CDR3aa: CASSLDGTSGYNEQFF
CDR3nt: TGCGCCAGCAGCTTGGACGGGACTAGCGGTTACAATGAGCAGTTCTTC
d_gene: TRBD2
j_gene: TRBJ2-1
v_gene: TRBV5-1
abundance: -

CDR3aa: CASRGQNNEKLFF
CDR3nt: TGTGCCAGCCGCGGACAGAATAATGAAAAACTGTTTTTT
d_gene: -
j_gene: TRBJ1-4
v_gene: TRBV18
abundance: -

CDR3aa: CATSRDRGNEQYF
CDR3nt: TGTGCCACCAGCAGAGACAGGGGTAACGAGCAGTACTTC
d_gene: -
j_gene: TRBJ2-7
v_gene: TRBV15
abundance: -

CDR3aa: CASSTGSHEQYF
CDR3nt: TGTGCCAGCAGTACAGGGTCTCACGAGCAGTACTTC
d_gene: -
j_gene: TRBJ2-7
v_gene: TRBV11-1
abundance: -

CDR3aa: CASSEELAGAPDTQYF
CDR3nt: TGTGCCAGCAGTGAGGAGCTAGCGGGAGCTCCAGATACGCAGTATTTT
d_gene: TRBD2
j_gene: TRBJ2-3
v_gene: TRBV2
abundance: -

CDR3aa: CASRGGGTGETQYF
CDR3nt: TGTGCCAGCAGAGGGGGGGGGACAGGCGAGACCCAGTACTTC
d_gene: -
j_gene: TRBJ2-5
v_gene: TRBV2
abundance: -

CDR3aa: CASSLLLAGEETQYF
CDR3nt: TGTGCCAGCAGTCTATTACTAGCGGGAGAGGAGACCCAGTACTTC
d_gene: TRBD2
j_gene: TRBJ2-5
v_gene: TRBV28
abundance: -